A selection of T cell receptor beta chains follows, all from one sample in a study of CD8 T cells in ankylosing spondylitis. TCRdb reprocessed the 5' RACE reads with MiXCR, giving one entry per CDR3 protein. There are around 490,000 distinct CDR3 sequences in the sample; about 5.7% occur only once, and roughly 3.5% lies in the top ten. Sequenced sample: blood, either unsorted or a sorted T cell fraction (not recorded which). The receptors here all came from a male donor with ankylosing spondylitis. Each CDR3 is given with its conserved first and last residue. The D gene is left open where the match is weak. Clone size is given for some rows only: seen once, a few or many times, or a class if the clone is expanded.

. TRBJ2-7 many TRBV28 TGTGCCAGCAGGGCAGGGGCGGCTGGGTCCTACGAGCAGTACTTC CASRAGAAGSYEQYF
. TRBJ1-5 many TRBV20-1 TGCAGTGCTACCGGGCCTATCCGGGAGAGCAATCAGCCCCAGCATTTT CSATGPIRESNQPQHF
. TRBJ1-1 many TRBV20-1 TGCAGTGCTAGAGATCGGGTGGCAGGGATAACTGAAGCTTTCTTT CSARDRVAGITEAFF
. TRBJ1-2 many TRBV7-2 TGTGCCAGCAGCTTAGAATCGCCCAGGGTGCCCTATGGCTACACCTTC CASSLESPRVPYGYTF
. TRBJ2-5 . TRBV15 TGTGCCACCAGCAGAGGAGGACGGCTGCAGGAGACCCAGTACTTC CATSRGGRLQETQYF
. TRBJ2-1 few TRBV5-1 TGCGCCAGCAGCTGGGGGGACCCAGACAATGAGCAGTTCTTC CASSWGDPDNEQFF
TRBD1 TRBJ2-7 few TRBV2 TGTGCCAGCAGTGAAGGACAGGGGTCTTTCTACGAGCAGTACTTC CASSEGQGSFYEQYF
TRBD2 TRBJ2-3 few TRBV7-2 TGTGCCAGCAGCTTAGCACTAGCGGGAGGGGGCACAGATACGCAGTATTTT CASSLALAGGGTDTQYF
. TRBJ2-7 many TRBV4-3 TGCGCCAGCAGCCAAGAGAGGCAGGGTTTTGACGAGCAGTACTTC CASSQERQGFDEQYF
TRBD2 TRBJ2-1 few TRBV11-2 TGTGCCAGCAGCTTAAGCGCGGGAGACGAGAATGAGCAGTTCTTC CASSLSAGDENEQFF
TRBD1 TRBJ2-1 . TRBV24-1 TGTGCCACCAGTGAGAACGGCCTAGGGGGCGAAAGCTCCTACAATGAGCAGTTCTTC CATSENGLGGESSYNEQFF
TRBD1 TRBJ2-2 . TRBV7-9 TGTGCCAGCAGCTGGGACAGATTGAACACCGGGGAGCTGTTTTTT CASSWDRLNTGELFF
TRBD1 TRBJ1-5 many TRBV20-1 TGCAGTGCTTTACGGGACAGGGGCGATGAATGGCAGCCCCAGCATTTT CSALRDRGDEWQPQHF
. TRBJ1-6 many TRBV28 TGTGCCACCGTAAGACAACGATCACCCCTCCACTTT CATVRQRSPLHF
. TRBJ1-1 many TRBV5-1 TGCGCCAGCAGCATGACAGCGAACACTGAAGCTTTCTTT CASSMTANTEAFF
TRBD1 TRBJ2-7 many TRBV29-1 TGCAGCGTTGGCCGACAGGGACCCTCCTACGAGCAGTACTTC CSVGRQGPSYEQYF
TRBD1 TRBJ1-5 many TRBV7-2 TGTGCCAGCAGCTACGACAGGGTAAATCAGCCCCAGCATTTT CASSYDRVNQPQHF
TRBD1 TRBJ1-6 many TRBV20-1 TGCAGTGCCCCTTTCCCGGGACAGGGGGCCGGGTATAATTCACCCCTCCACTTT CSAPFPGQGAGYNSPLHF